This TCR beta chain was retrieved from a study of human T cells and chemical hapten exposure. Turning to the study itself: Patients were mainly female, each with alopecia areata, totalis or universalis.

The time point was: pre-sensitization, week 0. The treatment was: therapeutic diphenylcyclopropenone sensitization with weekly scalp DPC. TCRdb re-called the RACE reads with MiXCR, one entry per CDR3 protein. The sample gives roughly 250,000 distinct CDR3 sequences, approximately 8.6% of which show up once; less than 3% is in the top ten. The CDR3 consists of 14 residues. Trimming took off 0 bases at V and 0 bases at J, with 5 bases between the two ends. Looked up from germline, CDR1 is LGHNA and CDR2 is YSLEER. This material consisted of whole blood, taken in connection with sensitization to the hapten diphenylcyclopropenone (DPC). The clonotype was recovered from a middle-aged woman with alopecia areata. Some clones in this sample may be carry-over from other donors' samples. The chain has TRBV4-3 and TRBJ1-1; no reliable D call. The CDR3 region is CASSQDGLNTEAFF. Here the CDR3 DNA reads TGCGCCAGCAGCCAAGACGGACTGAACACTGAAGCTTTCTTT.